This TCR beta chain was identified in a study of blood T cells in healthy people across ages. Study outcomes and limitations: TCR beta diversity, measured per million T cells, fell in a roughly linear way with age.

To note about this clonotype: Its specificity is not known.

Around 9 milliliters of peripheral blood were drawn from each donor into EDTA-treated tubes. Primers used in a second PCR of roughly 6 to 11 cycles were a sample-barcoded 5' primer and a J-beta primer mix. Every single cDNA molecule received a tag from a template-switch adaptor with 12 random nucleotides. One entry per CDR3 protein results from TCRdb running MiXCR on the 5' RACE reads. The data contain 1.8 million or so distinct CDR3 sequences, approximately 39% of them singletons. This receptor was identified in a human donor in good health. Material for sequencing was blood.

In nucleotides, the CDR3 is TGTGCCAGCAGCTTTGACAGCCACACTGAAGCTTTCTTT. Its translation is CASSFDSHTEAFF. V and J are TRBV7-2 and TRBJ1-1, with D possibly being TRBD1 (5 bases). The length of the CDR3 is 13 residues. V shed 3 bases and J shed 3 bases, with 8 bases lying between them. The germline gives CDR1 SGHTA, CDR2 FQGNSA.